This TCR beta chain was sequenced for a study of T cells after posttransplantation cyclophosphamide. Clones were sequenced by immunoSEQ multiplex PCR, and TCRdb holds only the in-frame ones, with some missing. This table holds some 21,000 clones, approximately 98% found once. This related bone marrow graft donor gave peripheral blood on the day of marrow donation. V lost 5 bases and J lost 12; bases outside the gene matches: 21. This CDR3 is 18 amino acids long. Germline assignment: CDR1 MDHEN and CDR2 SYDVKM. The chain has TRBV28 and TRBJ2-1, with TRBD2 matching 11 bases. Sequencing was performed on naive CD8+ T cells sorted from PBMCs. This TCR derives from a middle-aged man in good health, CMV-negative, and a related stem cell transplant donor. CDR3 amino acids: CASSTTGRLAGPIGVQFF. The DNA for the CDR3 is TGTGCCAGCAGTACTACAGGCAGACTAGCGGGACCTATTGGTGTGCAGTTCTTC.